This T cell receptor (beta chain) appears in the sequencing data of a study of T-cell reconstitution after alpha-beta-depleted transplantation in children. Researchers prepared the TCRbeta library using unique molecular identifiers, the study reports. Using its own MiXCR run on the PCR reads, TCRdb lists one record per CDR3 protein. Here the sample spans approximately 520,000 distinct CDR3 sequences, around a third being singletons. This CDR3 has 15 residues. The V and J ends lost 4 bases and 1 base, in that order; junction bases with no gene match: 6. CDR1 and CDR2 (germline): LGHNA, YSLEER. This TCR derives from a human donor who donated a stem cell graft to a child with aplastic anemia. The specimen comprised PBMCs from the stem cell graft donor, sampled from the stem cell graft. The chain has TRBV4-3 and TRBJ2-5; 7 bases are shared with TRBD2. CDR3 nucleotides: TGCGCCAGCAGCCTCCTAGCGGCAACCCAAGAGACCCAGTACTTC. This codes for CASSLLAATQETQYF.